This entry lists 4 T cell receptor beta chains sequenced from one sample in a study of blood T cell repertoires in COVID-19. Repertoires were generated with immunoSEQ multiplex PCR, while TCRdb's copy carries only in-frame clones and drops some. The sample yields around 93,000 clones, roughly 82% seen once. The specimen sequenced was peripheral blood. These receptors originate from an elderly man with acute or convalescent COVID-19.

This chain connects TRBV11-2 to TRBJ2-1; D gene uncertain. This CDR3 comprises 13 residues. V was trimmed by 6 bases and J by 9 bases, leaving 15 bases between them. CDR1 is SGHAT, CDR2 FQNNGV, per germline. For the CDR3, the DNA is TGTGCCAGCAGACACAGTCGATCAGTTGAGCAGTTCTTC. It specifies CASRHSRSVEQFF.

The chain employs TRBV9 and TRBJ1-5, with no clear D. Trimming pared 4 bases from V and 7 bases from J, leaving 18 bases between. The CDR3 covers 15 residues. CDR1 SGDLS and CDR2 YYNGEE come from the germline V gene. The CDR3 here is CASSPEGRVGQPQHF. CDR3 nucleotide sequence: TGTGCCAGCAGCCCCGAGGGTAGGGTGGGACAGCCCCAGCATTTT.

The CDR3 nucleotides read TGTGCCAGCAGGGAGGACGGACACTATGGCTACACCTTC. Protein: CASREDGHYGYTF. This chain connects TRBV25-1 to TRBJ1-2; no clear D. The ends were cut back, 6 bases at V and 3 bases at J, with 11 bases in the middle. This CDR3 contains 13 residues. Germline V gene lookup returns CDR1 MGHDK and CDR2 SYGVNS.

J is TRBJ1-5 and V is TRBV6-5, with D uncertain. The V gene's germline CDR1 is MNHEY and CDR2 SVGAGI. V lost 6 bases, J lost 6 bases, and 12 bases lay in between. This CDR3 has 13 residues. The CDR3 DNA follows: TGTGCCAGCAGCTCCACTAAAGGTCAGCCCCAGCATTTT. Translation gives CASSSTKGQPQHF.